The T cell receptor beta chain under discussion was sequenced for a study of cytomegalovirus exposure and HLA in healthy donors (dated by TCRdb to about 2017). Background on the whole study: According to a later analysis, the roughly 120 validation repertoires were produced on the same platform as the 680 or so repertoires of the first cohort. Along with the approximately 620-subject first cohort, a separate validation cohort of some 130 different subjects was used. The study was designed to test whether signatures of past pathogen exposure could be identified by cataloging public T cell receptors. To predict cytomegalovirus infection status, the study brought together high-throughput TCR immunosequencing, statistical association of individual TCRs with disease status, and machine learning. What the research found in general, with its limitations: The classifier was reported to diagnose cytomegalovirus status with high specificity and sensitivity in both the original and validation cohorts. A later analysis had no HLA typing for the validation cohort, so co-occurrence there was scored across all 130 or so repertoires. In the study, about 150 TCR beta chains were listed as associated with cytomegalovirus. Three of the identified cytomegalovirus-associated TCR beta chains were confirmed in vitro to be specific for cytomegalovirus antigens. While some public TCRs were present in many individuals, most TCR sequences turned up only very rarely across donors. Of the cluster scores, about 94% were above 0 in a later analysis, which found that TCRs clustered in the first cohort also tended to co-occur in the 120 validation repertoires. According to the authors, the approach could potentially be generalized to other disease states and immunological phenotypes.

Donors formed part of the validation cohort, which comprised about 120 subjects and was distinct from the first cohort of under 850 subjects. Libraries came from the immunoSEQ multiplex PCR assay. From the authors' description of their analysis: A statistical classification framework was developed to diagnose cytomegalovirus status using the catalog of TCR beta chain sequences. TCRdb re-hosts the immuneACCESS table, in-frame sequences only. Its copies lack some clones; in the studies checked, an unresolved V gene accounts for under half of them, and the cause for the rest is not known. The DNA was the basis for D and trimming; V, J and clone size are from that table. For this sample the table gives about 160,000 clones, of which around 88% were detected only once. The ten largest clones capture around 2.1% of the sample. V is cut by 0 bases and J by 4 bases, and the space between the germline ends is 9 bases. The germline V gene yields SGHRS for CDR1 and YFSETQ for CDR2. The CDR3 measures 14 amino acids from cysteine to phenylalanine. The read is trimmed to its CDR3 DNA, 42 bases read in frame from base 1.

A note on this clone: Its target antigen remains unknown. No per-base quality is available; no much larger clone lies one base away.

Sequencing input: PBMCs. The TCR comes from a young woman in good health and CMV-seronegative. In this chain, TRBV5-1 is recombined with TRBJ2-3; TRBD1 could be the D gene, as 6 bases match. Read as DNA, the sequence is TGCGCCAGCAGCTTGGCAAAGGGGGCAGATACGCAGTATTTT. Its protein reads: CASSLAKGADTQYF.